This T cell receptor (beta chain) is drawn from a study of T cells in localized non-small cell lung cancer. TCRdb's copy holds only in-frame clones and misses some; the assay was immunoSEQ multiplex PCR. Altogether a few thousand clones are present, over 35% being singletons, with the ten largest covering roughly 8.4%. Germline V gives CDR1 SGDLS, CDR2 YYNGEE. The ends were cut back, 9 bases at V and 2 bases at J, with 12 bases in the middle. The CDR3 extends over 13 amino acids. The clonotype was recovered from a woman aged 35 to 69 with stage I lung adenocarcinoma. The J gene is TRBJ2-1, the V gene TRBV9; no definite D call. Sequencing was performed on normal lung tissue next to the tumor, taken before any cancer treatment. CDR3 protein: CAIALLPYNEQFF. The CDR3 nucleotides are TGTGCCATCGCCCTACTTCCCTACAATGAGCAGTTCTTC.